What follows are 7 T cell receptor beta chains derived from one specimen sequenced in a study of monozygotic twins with inflammatory bowel disease. With the 5' RACE reads reprocessed, TCRdb shows one record per CDR3 protein and no DNA. Its table lists fewer than 550,000 distinct CDR3 sequences. The specimen was blood. Receptors originate from a human donor with ulcerative colitis or Crohn's disease, or a healthy co-twin of an affected twin (not recorded which).

The chain combines TRBV14 with TRBJ2-1. The CDR3 consists of 16 residues. From germline, CDR1 is SGHDN and CDR2 FVKESK. The CDR3 sequence: CASSPLLGNSQYEQFF.

The rearrangement links TRBV6-1 to TRBJ1-4; the D call of TRBD1 rests on TCRdb alone, since no DNA is present to check it. The CDR3 sequence is 17 residues long. Germline V gene lookup returns CDR1 MNHNS and CDR2 SASEGT. CDR3 amino acids: CASRTGRIGGTNEKLFF.

The genes are TRBV7-9 and TRBJ2-3; the D call of TRBD2 rests on TCRdb alone, since no DNA is present to check it. The CDR3 extends over 16 amino acids. Germline loops: CDR1 SEHNR, CDR2 FQNEAQ (reference sequence). CDR3 amino acids: CASSFGGGMGTDTQYF.

J is TRBJ2-1 and V is TRBV5-1; TCRdb's D call, TRBD1, is unchecked because there is no DNA. This CDR3 comprises 15 residues. Germline CDR1 and CDR2: SGHRS and YFSETQ. CDR3 amino acids: CASSLEGQGRTKQFF.

The gene calls are TRBV29-1 and TRBJ1-2; as DNA is missing, the TRBD1 call by TCRdb cannot be tested. The CDR3 is 15 residues long. Germline lookup yields CDR1 SQVTM and CDR2 ANQGSEA. This CDR3 is CSVVAPYGSGYGYTF.

The CDR3 is CASSYRLRTGWYTGELFF. V gene TRBV6-5 combines with J gene TRBJ2-2; absent DNA, TCRdb's TRBD1 call cannot be checked. The CDR3 totals 18 residues. CDR1 is MNHEY and CDR2 is SVGAGI in the germline V gene.

The chain uses TRBV6-1 and TRBJ1-4; lacking DNA, the TRBD1 call made by TCRdb goes unchecked. CDR1 and CDR2 from the germline V gene are MNHNS and SASEGT. The CDR3 sequence is 15 residues long. CDR3 sequence: CASSDRRGVFAKLFF.